This record concerns one TCR beta chain sequence. Its antigen is currently unknown. The sample originates from a study of STAT5B mutations in CD4+ large granular lymphocyte leukemia. V gave up 2 bases and J gave up 6 bases; unmatched junction bases: 7. CDR3 length: 16 amino acids. Germline CDR1 KGHSH, CDR2 LQKENI. Controls came from buffy coats of healthy blood donors. Study conclusions and caveats: TRBV06-family usage was enriched in top patient clones (8/27) versus controls (2/35).

TCRdb's copy holds only in-frame clones and misses some; the assay was immunoSEQ multiplex PCR. This sample yields under 35,000 clones, of which 65% to 70% are seen a single time; 1.5% to 2% belongs to the top ten. This chain links TRBV18 with TRBJ2-2; 9 bases align to TRBD1. The TCR sequence derives from a human donor in good health. Sequenced input: CD4+ T cells from blood buffy coats. The DNA of the CDR3 is TGTGCCAGCTCACCAAGGGACAGGGCGGAGGCCGGGGAGCTGTTTTTT. Amino acids: CASSPRDRAEAGELFF.